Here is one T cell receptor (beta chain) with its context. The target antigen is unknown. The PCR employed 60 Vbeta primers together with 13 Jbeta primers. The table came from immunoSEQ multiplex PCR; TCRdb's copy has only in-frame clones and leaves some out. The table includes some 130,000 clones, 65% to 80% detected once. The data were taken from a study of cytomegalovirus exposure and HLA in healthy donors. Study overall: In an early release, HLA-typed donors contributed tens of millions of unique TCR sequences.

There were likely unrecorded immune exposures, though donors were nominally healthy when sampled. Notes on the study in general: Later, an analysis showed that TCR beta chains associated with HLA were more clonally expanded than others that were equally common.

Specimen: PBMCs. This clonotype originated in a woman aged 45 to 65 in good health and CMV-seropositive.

CDR3 region: CASSLDSKTGNTIYF. CDR3 coding DNA: TGTGCCAGCAGCTTAGACAGTAAGACCGGAAACACCATATATTTT. The chain combines TRBV7-2 with TRBJ1-3; D gene ambiguous. CDR3 length: 15 amino acids. Looked up from germline, CDR1 is SGHTA and CDR2 is FQGNSA. The germline V and J ends were trimmed by 1 base and 4 bases, with 11 bases remaining between them.